The 28 T cell receptor beta chains below were found in one sample sequenced in a study of blood T cell repertoires in COVID-19 (dated by TCRdb to 2020 to 2022). Library creation used the immunoSEQ multiplex PCR assay. TCRdb took over this immuneACCESS table, retaining in-frame rearrangements with V and J assigned. Such tables are incomplete; in checked studies, under half of the missing clones stem from an unresolved V gene, and the remainder is unexplained. The sample has around 150,000 clones on record, 75% to 85% of them singletons. The top ten constitute about 5% of the sample. Sequenced: peripheral blood. The receptors come from a woman aged 45 to 65 with acute or convalescent COVID-19.

CDR3 amino acids: CASSLNPVAGGQVDTQYF. The CDR3 DNA follows: TGTGCCAGCAGCTTAAACCCCGTAGCGGGGGGCCAGGTAGATACGCAGTATTTT. The chain carries TRBV7-3 and TRBJ2-3; 10 bases map to TRBD2. This CDR3 spans 18 amino acids. Germline V gene lookup returns CDR1 SGHTA and CDR2 FQGTGA. V dropped 1 base and J dropped 5; count of bases not matched to a gene: 12.

The chain couples TRBV7-2 to TRBJ2-2; a possible D gene is TRBD2 (7 bases). With 6 bases removed from V and 6 bases from J, the gap between germline ends came to 14 bases. Per germline, CDR1 SGHTA and CDR2 FQGNSA. This CDR3 is 14 amino acids long. Here the CDR3 reads CASRKTGGSGELFF. The CDR3 DNA is TGTGCCAGCAGGAAGACGGGGGGCTCCGGGGAGCTGTTTTTT.

The chain employs TRBV5-5 and TRBJ2-7, with 7 bases aligning to TRBD1. CDR3 length: 13 amino acids. Looked up from germline, CDR1 is SGHKS and CDR2 is YYEKEE (reference sequence). V shed 4 bases and J 7 bases; nucleotides not matched to a gene: 8. In nucleotides, the CDR3 is TGTGCCAGCAGCGGCTGGACAGGCGAGGAGCAGTACTTC. Its protein is CASSGWTGEEQYF.

The chain recombines TRBV11-2 with TRBJ2-4, with TRBD1 as a possible D gene (6 bases). The CDR3 sequence is 16 residues long. V was clipped by 0 bases and J by 0 bases, with 9 bases between them. Germline V lookup: CDR1 SGHAT, CDR2 FQNNGV. The CDR3 loop reads CASSLDSGVAKNIQYF. CDR3 DNA sequence: TGTGCCAGCAGCTTAGACTCAGGGGTAGCCAAAAACATTCAGTACTTC.

The chain links TRBV7-3 to TRBJ1-3; a weak D match, TRBD1 (6 bases). The CDR3 covers 16 residues. V lost 10 bases and J lost 0, with 19 bases in between. In germline, CDR1 is SGHTA, CDR2 FQGTGA. CDR3 DNA: TGTGCCACCTCTTTGACAGGTGCCGACTCTGGAAACACCATATATTTT. This translates into CATSLTGADSGNTIYF.

The rearrangement uses TRBV4-3 and TRBJ1-4; possibly TRBD1 for D (5 bases). The CDR3 extends over 16 amino acids. Trimming removed 0 bases at V and 8 bases at J, with 16 bases between. Germline CDR1 reads LGHNA; CDR2 reads YSLEER. The CDR3 bases are TGCGCCAGCAGCCAAGAAGAAACGGGGGGGTACGAAAAACTGTTTTTT. It yields the protein CASSQEETGGYEKLFF.

This clone was seen once. The rearrangement links TRBV5-1 to TRBJ2-1; the match to TRBD1 covers 7 bases. Germline CDR1 is SGHRS and CDR2 is YFSETQ. The CDR3 sequence is 13 residues long. Trimming removed 2 bases from V and 5 bases from J; junction bases left unmatched: 1. The CDR3 DNA follows: TGCGCCAGCAGCTTACAGGGGAACAATGAGCAGTTCTTC. Its protein is CASSLQGNNEQFF.

The V and J genes are TRBV29-1 and TRBJ2-7; D possibly corresponds to TRBD1 (6 bases). V shed 6 bases and J shed 3 bases, with 12 bases lying between them. The CDR3 sequence is 12 residues long. Germline values: CDR1 SQVTM, CDR2 ANQGSEA. This CDR3 is CSVDGQNYEQYF. The CDR3 DNA reads TGCAGCGTGGACGGACAGAACTACGAGCAGTACTTC.

Regarding this clone: The junction departs from the called germline gene at one end, perhaps through a read error. This chain uses TRBV7-2 with TRBJ1-2; tentatively, D is TRBD1 (5 bases). The CDR3 has 13 residues. Germline CDR1 SGHTA, CDR2 FQGNSA. CDR3 sequence (DNA): TGTGCCAGCAGTTTAGAGACCAGGGCTGGCTACACCTTC. It encodes CASSLETRAGYTF.

The V and J genes are TRBV7-2 and TRBJ1-6; weak D call: TRBD1 (6 bases). The CDR3 spans 18 residues. Trimming took off 0 bases at V and 6 bases at J, with 18 bases between the two ends. In germline, CDR1 is SGHTA, CDR2 FQGNSA. The CDR3 nucleotides are TGTGCCAGCAGCTTAGCCCTATCGACAGGAGGAAGTAATTCACCCCTCCACTTT. Protein sequence: CASSLALSTGGSNSPLHF.

The gene calls are TRBV5-6 and TRBJ1-3, with a possible D match to TRBD1 (5 bases). The length of the CDR3 is 14 residues. V lost 3 bases to trimming and J lost 6 bases, with 13 bases between them. The germline gives CDR1 SGHDT, CDR2 YYEEEE. The CDR3 DNA is TGTGCCAGCAGCTCCACAGGTTCGTCAAACACCATATATTTT. It is translated as CASSSTGSSNTIYF.

The V and J genes are TRBV11-2 and TRBJ2-7; D remains ambiguous. The CDR3 is 11 amino acids. V lost 4 bases to trimming and J lost 1 base, with 2 bases between them. Looked up from germline, CDR1 is SGHAT and CDR2 is FQNNGV. The CDR3 loop reads CASSSSYEQYF. The CDR3 coding sequence is TGTGCCAGCAGCTCTTCCTACGAGCAGTACTTC. The variable domain in full, completed from reference TRBV11-2 and TRBJ2-7, reads EAGVAQSPRYKIIEKRQSVAFWCNPISGHATLYWYQQILGQGPKLLIQFQNNGVVDDSQLPKDRFSAERLKGVDSTLKIQPAKLEDSAVYLCASSSSYEQYFGPGTRLTVT.

The chain has TRBV27 and TRBJ2-5; 7 bases line up with TRBD2. V trimming: 5 bases; J trimming: 2 bases; junction bases outside the gene matches: 14. Germline V gene sequence: CDR1 MNHEY, CDR2 SMNVEV (reference sequence). The CDR3 length is 17 residues. The CDR3 nucleotides are TGTGCCAGCAGTACGGGACTACCAGGCACCATACAAGAGACCCAGTACTTC. As protein: CASSTGLPGTIQETQYF.

The chain has TRBV9 and TRBJ1-5; 7 bases are shared with TRBD1. The CDR3 totals 13 residues. Germline assignment: CDR1 SGDLS and CDR2 YYNGEE. The V gene end was trimmed by 5 bases and the J gene end by 10 bases; junction bases not matched to a gene: 9. CDR3 DNA: TGTGCCAGCAGGGGACAGCCAAGAGGTCCCCAGCATTTT. Translated, it gives CASRGQPRGPQHF.

The chain has TRBV4-3 and TRBJ2-7; 7 nucleotides agree with TRBD2. CDR1 and CDR2 (germline): LGHNA, YSLEER. The ends lost 0 bases at V and 5 bases at J; junction bases unmatched: 4. The CDR3 consists of 14 residues. The CDR3 DNA sequence: TGCGCCAGCAGCCAAGATCTAACTAGCGACGAGCAGTACTTC. It yields the protein CASSQDLTSDEQYF.

The V and J genes are TRBV14 and TRBJ2-1, with D possibly matching TRBD1 (6 bases). The V gene lost 4 bases and the J gene lost 9 bases, with 16 bases spanning the gap. Germline CDR1 SGHDN, CDR2 FVKESK. This CDR3 contains 14 residues. DNA for the CDR3: TGTGCCAGCAGCCTTGGGACATCATCTGGTGAGCAGTTCTTC. Translated: CASSLGTSSGEQFF.

In regard to this clone: At one of its ends the junction is not consistent with the germline gene, which may arise from a read error. This chain uses TRBV23-1 with TRBJ1-3; maybe TRBD1 (5 bases). TRBV23-1 is designated an ORF whose function remains uncertain. This CDR3 is built from 13 residues. The CDR3 DNA reads as TGCACCAGCAGTCAGGCGGGACTTGGCACCATATATTTT. Translation: CTSSQAGLGTIYF.

The V call is TRBV4-3, the J call TRBJ1-1, with TRBD1 as a possible D gene (6 bases). Germline V gene lookup returns CDR1 LGHNA and CDR2 YSLEER. The CDR3 extends over 17 amino acids. V dropped 0 bases and J dropped 6 bases, with 20 bases sitting between them. For the CDR3, the DNA is TGCGCCAGCAGCCAAGAAAGGGAACGGGACATGGCGGCTGAAGCTTTCTTT. It specifies CASSQERERDMAAEAFF.

This clone was detected only a few times. The chain links TRBV5-4 to TRBJ2-1; 8 bases map to TRBD1. The V segment lost 4 bases and the J segment 7 bases; nucleotides outside the gene matches: 10. This CDR3 is 15 amino acids long. Germline V gives CDR1 SGHNT, CDR2 YYREEE (reference sequence). CDR3 bases: TGTGCCAGCAGCGACGCCAGGGGGCTAATAAATGAGCAGTTCTTC. Protein product: CASSDARGLINEQFF.

Concerning this clone itself: Other nucleotide sequences from this sample produce the same CDR3. This rearrangement joins TRBV4-3 to TRBJ1-5; D is possibly TRBD1 (6 bases). V was cut by 0 bases and J by 0 bases, with 6 bases left in between. The CDR3 length is 15 residues. From germline, CDR1 is LGHNA and CDR2 YSLEER. The DNA of the CDR3 is TGCGCCAGCAGCCAAGACAGGGGTAGCAATCAGCCCCAGCATTTT. Encoded protein: CASSQDRGSNQPQHF.

The chain joins TRBV5-1 to TRBJ1-2; no clear D gene. The V gene lost 4 bases and the J gene lost 8 bases, with 18 bases spanning the gap. Germline V CDR1 and CDR2: SGHRS, YFSETQ. The CDR3 has 14 residues. The CDR3 protein is CASSTLGEGSGYTF. CDR3 DNA: TGCGCCAGCAGCACTCTTGGGGAGGGAAGCGGCTACACCTTC. The whole variable domain, remainder taken from reference TRBV5-1 and TRBJ1-2, is KAGVTQTPRYLIKTRGQQVTLSCSPISGHRSVSWYQQTPGQGLQFLFEYFSETQRNKGNFPGRFSGRQFSNSRSEMNVSTLELGDSALYLCASSTLGEGSGYTFGSGTRLTVV.

The chain is built from TRBV7-9 and TRBJ2-3, with 7 bases aligning to TRBD2. J lost 3 bases, V lost 3 bases, and 9 bases had no gene match. The germline gives CDR1 SEHNR, CDR2 FQNEAQ (reference sequence). The CDR3 runs to 16 residues. DNA for the CDR3: TGTGCCAGCAGCTTGGGAAGCGGGGAGGGGACAGATACGCAGTATTTT. It encodes CASSLGSGEGTDTQYF.

This rearrangement joins TRBV19 to TRBJ1-1; D remains ambiguous. Trimming cost V 7 bases and J 1 base, with 19 bases left between them. The germline V gene has CDR1 LNHDA and CDR2 SQIVND (reference sequence). The CDR3 runs 16 residues. The CDR3 DNA reads TGTGCCAGTACTCTGGGCGCTGGTTTTACGAACACTGAAGCTTTCTTT. This sequence encodes CASTLGAGFTNTEAFF. Complete variable domain (other parts from reference TRBV19 and TRBJ1-1): DGGITQSPKYLFRKEGQNVTLSCEQNLNHDAMYWYRQDPGQGLRLIYYSQIVNDFQKGDIAEGYSVSREKKESFPLTVTSAQKNPTAFYLCASTLGAGFTNTEAFFGQGTRLTVV.

This chain uses TRBV7-6 with TRBJ1-1, with a tentative D call TRBD1 (5 bases). Germline assignment: CDR1 SGHVS and CDR2 FNYEAQ. Trimming took off 5 bases at V and 1 base at J, with 20 bases between the two ends. The CDR3 has 17 amino acids. The CDR3 is CASSTGQPGGKNTEAFF. The CDR3 bases are TGTGCCAGCAGCACGGGCCAGCCGGGGGGGAAGAACACTGAAGCTTTCTTT.

The chain links TRBV9 to TRBJ1-2; 7 bases are a match to TRBD1. V gave up 3 bases and J gave up 4 bases; unmatched junction bases: 12. The CDR3 contains 16 residues. The germline V gene has CDR1 SGDLS and CDR2 YYNGEE. CDR3 loop: CASSESTGQSIYGYTF. In nucleotides, the CDR3 is TGTGCCAGCAGCGAGAGCACGGGACAGAGCATCTATGGCTACACCTTC.

This clone showed up just once. The chain uses TRBV11-3 and TRBJ2-7; D unresolved. The V gene's germline CDR1 is SGHNT and CDR2 YENEEA. This CDR3 region has 13 residues. The V gene lost 1 base and the J gene lost 6 bases, with 10 bases spanning the gap. The CDR3 sequence: CASSLGHPGEQYF. The CDR3 region has the DNA TGTGCCAGCAGCTTAGGCCATCCGGGCGAGCAGTACTTC.

This chain uses TRBV6-6 with TRBJ2-3; 10 bases are shared with TRBD1. Germline V CDR1 and CDR2: MNHNY, SVGAGI (reference sequence). Trimming cost V 7 bases and J 4 bases; bases outside gene matches: 2. CDR3 size: 13 residues. This CDR3 reads CASTDRGPDTQYF. The DNA for the CDR3 is TGTGCCAGCACAGACAGGGGGCCAGATACGCAGTATTTT.

This chain connects TRBV10-3 to TRBJ2-3; the D is unclear. V shed 7 bases and J shed 6 bases, with 11 bases lying between them. The CDR3 length is 12 residues. Germline V gene lookup returns CDR1 ENHRY and CDR2 SYGVKD. The CDR3 sequence is CAITSSRDTQYF. As DNA, the CDR3 is TGTGCCATCACCTCCTCCCGGGATACGCAGTATTTT.